This T cell receptor (beta chain) came from a study of Graves' ophthalmopathy and Graves' hyperthyroidism. With regard to this clonotype: Its matching antigen is unknown. Its ends do not fully match the called genes, so a read error is possible.

The PBMCs had their origin in 10 ml of fresh peripheral blood. Findings and caveats of the study: Distinction of ophthalmopathy from stable hyperthyroidism by a 13-signature model reached approximately 88% sensitivity and 81.08% specificity. Its predictions of ophthalmopathy progression gave the model over 70% sensitivity and 72% to 80% specificity. Thyroid clonotypes that were expanded above 0.001 frequency mostly also appeared in blood.

From RNA, the CDR3 regions of TCR beta chains were amplified and sequenced. The workflow started with a first-round RT-PCR run with HTBI primers and then moved on to a second-round multiplex PCR. TCRdb passed the multiplex PCR reads through MiXCR, listing each CDR3 protein once. Of some 400,000 distinct CDR3 sequences detected, about a sixth appear once; the ten largest clones hold 1.6%. CDR1 and CDR2 from the germline V gene are MDHEN and SYDVKM. This CDR3 spans 10 amino acids. This sequence originates from a woman between 18 and 29 years old with Graves' ophthalmopathy. The rearrangement joins TRBV28 to TRBJ1-1; TRBD1 might be the D (5 bases). What was sequenced was peripheral blood. This chain's CDR3 is CASSDGTSSF. The CDR3 DNA is TGTGCCAGCAGTGATGGGACGTCTTCCTTT. The variable domain in full, with the rest retrieved from reference TRBV28 and TRBJ1-1, is DVKVTQSSRYLVKRTGEKVFLECVQDMDHENMFWYRQDPGLGLRLIYFSYDVKMKEKGDIPEGYSVSREKKERFSLILESASTNQTSMYLCASSDGTSSFGQGTRLTVV.